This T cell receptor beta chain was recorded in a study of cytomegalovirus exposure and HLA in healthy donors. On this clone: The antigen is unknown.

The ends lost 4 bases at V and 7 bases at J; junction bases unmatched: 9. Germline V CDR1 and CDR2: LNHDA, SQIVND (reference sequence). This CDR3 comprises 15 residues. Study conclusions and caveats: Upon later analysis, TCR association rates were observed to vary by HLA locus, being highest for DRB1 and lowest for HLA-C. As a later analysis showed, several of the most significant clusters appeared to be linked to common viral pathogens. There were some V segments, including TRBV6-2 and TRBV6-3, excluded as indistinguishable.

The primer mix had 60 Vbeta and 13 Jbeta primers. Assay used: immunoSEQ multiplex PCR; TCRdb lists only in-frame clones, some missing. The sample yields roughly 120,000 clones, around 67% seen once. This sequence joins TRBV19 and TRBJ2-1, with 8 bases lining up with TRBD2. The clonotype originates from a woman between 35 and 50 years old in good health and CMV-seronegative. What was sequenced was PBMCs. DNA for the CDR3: TGTGCCAGTAGTAGAGGAGCGGGAGTAACGAATGAGCAGTTCTTC. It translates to CASSRGAGVTNEQFF.